Below, 9 T cell receptor beta chains from the same sample are listed, as sequenced in a study of cytomegalovirus exposure and HLA in healthy donors. PCR was performed using 60 Vbeta and 13 Jbeta primers. The method was immunoSEQ multiplex PCR; TCRdb's version includes in-frame clones alone and lacks a portion of them. The sample records around 140,000 clones, 60% to 80% being singletons. Material: PBMCs. The receptors were sampled from a female donor in good health and CMV-seronegative.

The chain employs TRBV19 and TRBJ2-2; 10 bases map to TRBD1. The CDR3 covers 16 residues. Looked up from germline, CDR1 is LNHDA and CDR2 is SQIVND (reference sequence). Trimming took 4 bases from V and 4 from J; bases not matched to a gene: 6. CDR3 residues: CASSTWTGGGTGELFF. As DNA, the CDR3 is TGTGCCAGTAGTACTTGGACAGGGGGAGGCACCGGGGAGCTGTTTTTT.

About this clone itself: At one boundary the junction diverges from the germline segment, which might be a read error. This sequence joins TRBV6-5 and TRBJ2-4; D perhaps matches TRBD1 (5 bases). The CDR3 consists of 13 residues. Germline values: CDR1 MNHEY, CDR2 SVGAGI. The CDR3 region has the DNA TGTGCCAGCAGCCCCATTATCCAGGGTAGAGCGCACTTC. Amino acid sequence: CASSPIIQGRAHF.

The rearrangement links TRBV7-9 to TRBJ1-3; 8 positions match TRBD1. The CDR3 contains 16 residues. Per the germline V gene, CDR1 is SEHNR and CDR2 is FQNEAQ (reference sequence). V was pared by 2 bases and J by 3 bases, with 6 bases of the junction left unmatched. CDR3 loop: CASSLSQGADGNTIYF. The CDR3 region has the DNA TGTGCCAGCAGCTTATCTCAGGGGGCGGATGGAAACACCATATATTTT.

The chain uses TRBV27 and TRBJ1-1; D is possibly TRBD1 (5 bases). The CDR3 is 17 residues long. Trimming left V 5 bases short and J 2 bases short, with 21 bases between. Germline assignment: CDR1 MNHEY and CDR2 SMNVEV (reference sequence). In nucleotides, the CDR3 is TGTGCCAGCAGTCCAGTAAGGGCCCCACAGGTTAACACTGAAGCTTTCTTT. Its protein is CASSPVRAPQVNTEAFF.

The chain has TRBV5-1 and TRBJ1-4; possible D gene TRBD1, 5 bases. The CDR3 is 16 residues long. CDR1 and CDR2 from the germline V gene are SGHRS and YFSETQ. Trimming shortened V by 4 bases and J by 9 bases, and 22 bases separated the two germline ends. Written as DNA, the CDR3 is TGCGCCAGCAGCCCAACCAGGGAGGGGCAAGGGCAAAAACTGTTTTTT. It yields the protein CASSPTREGQGQKLFF.

This chain links TRBV7-9 with TRBJ2-5, with TRBD1 as a possible D gene (6 bases). The better agreement between TRBJ2-7 and the DNA end casts doubt on the J call. CDR3 length: 13 amino acids. Germline V gives CDR1 SEHNR, CDR2 FQNEAQ (reference sequence). CDR3 DNA sequence: TGTGCCAGCAGCCCCCGGACAGCCTACGAGCAGTACTTC. Amino acid sequence: CASSPRTAYEQYF.

V and J are TRBV9 and TRBJ2-3, with 8 bases identical to TRBD1. With V trimmed by 1 base and J by 6 bases, 7 bases remained unmatched. CDR3 length equals 15 residues. Germline values: CDR1 SGDLS, CDR2 YYNGEE. The CDR3 DNA sequence: TGTGCCAGCAGCGTATCGCAGGGGGCAACGGATACGCAGTATTTT. This codes for CASSVSQGATDTQYF.

The rearrangement uses TRBV6-1 and TRBJ1-2; D gene unclear. CDR1 and CDR2 (germline): MNHNS, SASEGT. Trimming pared 1 base from V and 2 bases from J, leaving 5 bases between. This CDR3 has 13 amino acids. As DNA, the CDR3 is TGTGCCAGCAGTGAAGGAGGAAACTATGGCTACACCTTC. Translation gives CASSEGGNYGYTF.

V gene TRBV5-4 combines with J gene TRBJ2-5; TRBD2 agrees at 10 bases. CDR1 is SGHNT, CDR2 YYREEE, per germline (reference sequence). The CDR3 spans 16 residues. Losses at the gene ends were 4 bases for V and 1 base for J; bases not matched to a gene: 7. CDR3 in amino acids: CASSRSGGETQETQYF. The CDR3 DNA sequence: TGTGCCAGCAGCCGCAGCGGGGGGGAAACCCAAGAGACCCAGTACTTC.